Presented here are 28 T cell receptor beta chains from one specimen sequenced in a study of MAIT cells during Salmonella Paratyphi A infection. These receptors are not linked to any known antigen. Study findings and constraints: MAIT TRBV usage was oligoclonal, favouring TRBV20 and TRBV6.

Each CDR3 protein gets one entry after TCRdb re-called the 5' RACE reads with MiXCR. Of roughly 560 distinct CDR3 sequences listed, under 30% are singletons. Time point meaning: after infection, following antibiotic treatment. Flow cytometry identified and sorted MAIT cells as Valpha7.2+ CD161+ T cells. Sequencing used MAIT cells from blood, obtained at the last sampling point of the challenge study. The source of these receptors is a person aged 18 to 75 who was deliberately infected with Salmonella Paratyphi A in a paratyphoid fever challenge study.

CDR3 bases: TGCAGCGTTGCTATGAGGGCGGACCCCTACGAGCAGTACTTC. Translating it yields CSVAMRADPYEQYF. The chain uses TRBV29-1 and TRBJ2-7; tentative D call: TRBD2 (5 bases). Per the germline V gene, CDR1 is SQVTM and CDR2 is ANQGSEA. The CDR3 covers 14 residues. Trimming shortened V by 4 bases and J by 2 bases, and 15 bases separated the two germline ends.

Judged by abundance, this clonotype is large. The chain uses TRBV7-9 and TRBJ2-2; TRBD2 aligns across 7 bases. With 4 bases clipped from V and 3 bases from J, the junction kept 5 bases outside the gene matches. The CDR3 is 15 residues long. Germline V gene lookup returns CDR1 SEHNR and CDR2 FQNEAQ (reference sequence). DNA of the CDR3: TGTGCCAGCAGCTATGGGGAGGGCGACACCGGGGAGCTGTTTTTT. It codes for CASSYGEGDTGELFF.

This rearrangement joins TRBV6-4 to TRBJ2-3; 10 bases agree with TRBD1. CDR3 size: 15 residues. The V gene's germline CDR1 is MRHNA and CDR2 SNTAGT. After removal of 8 bases from V and 3 bases from J, the junction contained 8 bases not matched to a gene. The CDR3 sequence: CASRLGTGETDTQYF. CDR3 nucleotides: TGTGCCAGCCGTTTGGGGACAGGGGAAACAGATACGCAGTATTTT.

The CDR3 protein is CASSLVPGLAGGDTQYF. CDR3 coding DNA: TGCGCCAGCAGCCTAGTCCCGGGACTAGCGGGAGGGGATACGCAGTATTTT. The V call is TRBV5-1, the J call TRBJ2-3, with 16 bases identical to TRBD2. The CDR3 totals 17 residues. Germline V gene data show CDR1 as SGHRS and CDR2 as YFSETQ. V dropped 4 bases and J dropped 6; count of bases not matched to a gene: 8.

This sequence joins TRBV20-1 and TRBJ2-1; D remains unclear. Germline V CDR1 and CDR2: DFQATT, SNEGSKA (reference sequence). The CDR3 is 12 amino acids. The V end lost 1 base, the J end lost 7 bases, and 8 bases lay between the germline ends. Written as DNA, the CDR3 is TGCAGTGCTAGAGTTAGAGAGAATGAGCAGTTCTTC. It specifies CSARVRENEQFF.

This clonotype was counted between two and nine times. The chain uses TRBV4-2 and TRBJ2-7; TRBD2 matches at 8 bases. This CDR3 spans 17 amino acids. CDR1 and CDR2 from the germline V gene are LGHNA and YNFKEQ. Trimming removed 0 bases from V and 1 base from J; junction bases left unmatched: 8. The CDR3 here is CASSQEGSGSPSYEQYF. CDR3 nucleotide sequence: TGTGCCAGCAGCCAAGAAGGGAGCGGGAGTCCATCCTACGAGCAGTACTTC.

The chain recombines TRBV20-1 with TRBJ2-3; no clear D. The V end was cut by 6 bases, the J end by 6 bases, with 19 bases between. This CDR3 is built from 14 residues. Per the germline V gene, CDR1 is DFQATT and CDR2 is SNEGSKA (reference sequence). The CDR3 DNA sequence: TGCAGTGCCAGCAGTCCGGCCCCTCAGGATACGCAGTATTTT. It codes for CSASSPAPQDTQYF.

The chain couples TRBV7-2 to TRBJ1-5; tentative D call: TRBD1 (5 bases). Trimming left V 1 base short and J 4 bases short, with 11 bases between. The CDR3 loop spans 15 amino acids. From germline, CDR1 is SGHTA and CDR2 FQGNSA. The CDR3 DNA sequence: TGTGCCAGCAGCTTAGAACAGGCGCAGAATCAGCCCCAGCATTTT. Translation: CASSLEQAQNQPQHF.

Turning to this clonotype: A read error may explain this, as a much larger clone is one base away. V is TRBV20-1 and J is TRBJ2-7; 7 nucleotides line up with TRBD2. The CDR3 loop spans 17 amino acids. Germline trimming cut 1 base from V and 1 base from J; bases unmatched to any gene: 13. Germline V gene sequence: CDR1 DFQATT, CDR2 SNEGSKA (reference sequence). The CDR3 region is CSARGLLASGDSYEQYF. CDR3 nucleotides: TGCAGTGCTAGAGGTCTTTTAGCTAGCGGTGATTCCTACGAGCAGTACTTC.

The chain combines TRBV21-1 with TRBJ2-6; the DNA was not used to check the table's D call, TRBD2. TRBV21-1 is a listed pseudogene. CDR3 length: 17 amino acids. The CDR3 here is CASGKEGEKSGANVLTF. The CDR3 DNA reads TGTGCCAGCGGCAAAGAGGGAGAAAAATCTGGGGCCAACGTCCTGACTTTC.

V gene TRBV12-3 or TRBV12-4 combines with J gene TRBJ1-2; 10 nucleotides agree with TRBD1. V gave up 3 bases and J gave up 4 bases; unmatched junction bases: 2. There are 14 residues in the CDR3. Here the CDR3 reads CASSFRDRGYGYTF. DNA of the CDR3: TGTGCCAGCAGTTTCCGGGACAGGGGCTATGGCTACACCTTC.

By share, this clonotype counts as large. The chain has TRBV30 and TRBJ2-1; 8 nucleotides line up with TRBD2. The CDR3 spans 15 residues. The trim removed 1 base at V and 4 bases at J, leaving 6 bases unmatched. Germline V lookup: CDR1 GTSNPN, CDR2 SVGIG (reference sequence). This CDR3 is CAWSDPGLEYNEQFF. The CDR3 region has the DNA TGTGCCTGGAGTGATCCGGGACTAGAGTACAATGAGCAGTTCTTC.

In this sample, this clonotype is medium-sized. The J gene is TRBJ2-5, the V gene TRBV6-1, with TRBD1 identical over 7 bases. Germline V lookup: CDR1 MNHNS, CDR2 SASEGT. V lost 1 base and J lost 2; bases outside the gene matches: 4. This CDR3 contains 15 residues. CDR3 sequence reads: CASSEVMGQQETQYF. For the CDR3, the DNA is TGTGCCAGCAGTGAAGTCATGGGACAGCAAGAGACCCAGTACTTC.

This clonotype has only a few counts. The chain couples TRBV6-1 to TRBJ2-5; 8 bases align to TRBD1. The CDR3 is 15 amino acids. Germline V gene data show CDR1 as MNHNS and CDR2 as SASEGT. Trimming at V came to 1 base and at J to 5 bases, leaving 6 bases not matched to a gene. The CDR3 protein is CASSEGAGGAETQYF. DNA of the CDR3: TGTGCCAGCAGTGAAGGCGCAGGGGGCGCCGAGACCCAGTACTTC.

Relative to its sample, this clonotype is medium-sized. The V call is TRBV4-2, the J call TRBJ1-4; no firm D call. This CDR3 spans 19 amino acids. V was cut by 4 bases and J by 8 bases, with 29 bases left in between. Looked up from germline, CDR1 is LGHNA and CDR2 is YNFKEQ. The CDR3 loop is CASSLPGEAREPRTEKLFF. The CDR3 coding sequence is TGTGCCAGCAGCCTCCCCGGGGAGGCACGGGAGCCAAGGACCGAAAAACTGTTTTTT.

The gene calls are TRBV5-1 and TRBJ1-2, with 8 bases identical to TRBD1. The CDR3 loop spans 17 amino acids. V dropped 4 bases and J dropped 4; count of bases not matched to a gene: 15. Germline V gene lookup returns CDR1 SGHRS and CDR2 YFSETQ. CDR3 coding DNA: TGCGCCAGCAGCACAGGGACAGGACCTATTCCTGCCTATGGCTACACCTTC. This gives the protein CASSTGTGPIPAYGYTF.

Judged by abundance, this clonotype is hyperexpanded. The V call is TRBV15, the J call TRBJ2-1; TRBD2 matches at 11 bases. With V trimmed by 5 bases and J by 4 bases, 7 bases remained unmatched. The CDR3 consists of 16 residues. Germline CDR1 LNHNV, CDR2 YYDKDF (reference sequence). The chain's CDR3 is CATSETGTSGYNEQFF. In DNA form, the CDR3 reads TGTGCCACCAGCGAGACCGGGACTAGCGGATACAATGAGCAGTTCTTC.

This clonotype was picked up a small number of times. V is TRBV5-1 and J is TRBJ1-2; 7 nucleotides align to TRBD1. Germline values: CDR1 SGHRS, CDR2 YFSETQ. The CDR3 is 14 amino acids. V shed 4 bases, J shed 8 bases, and the junction held 11 bases outside the gene matches. For the CDR3, the DNA is TGCGCCAGCAGCATCGGGACAGCGCAAAAAGGCTACACCTTC. It is translated as CASSIGTAQKGYTF.

In this sample, this clonotype is large. This rearrangement joins TRBV6-1 to TRBJ2-7; TRBD1 is a possible D gene (6 bases). CDR1 and CDR2 from the germline V gene are MNHNS and SASEGT. CDR3 size: 16 residues. Between the trimmed V and J ends, which lost 2 bases and 9 bases, there was a span of 23 bases. The CDR3 protein is CASSELGDIGPTGQYF. CDR3 nucleotide sequence: TGTGCCAGCAGTGAATTGGGGGACATCGGACCGACTGGGCAGTACTTC.

This clonotype has only a few counts. The CDR3 here is CSAREAETEAFF. CDR3 bases: TGCAGTGCTAGAGAAGCGGAGACTGAAGCTTTCTTT. The V and J genes are TRBV20-1 and TRBJ1-1; D is ambiguous. V was shortened by 0 bases and J by 5 bases, with 7 bases between the two germline ends. Germline V CDR1 and CDR2: DFQATT, SNEGSKA (reference sequence). The CDR3 is 12 residues long.

The genes are TRBV3-1 and TRBJ2-3; D ambiguous. Trimming cost V 0 bases and J 6 bases, with 13 bases left between them. Germline CDR1 reads LGHDT; CDR2 reads YNNKEL (reference sequence). This CDR3 comprises 15 residues. The CDR3 DNA reads as TGTGCCAGCAGCCAAGATTCCAGATTCCTGGATACGCAGTATTTT. It codes for CASSQDSRFLDTQYF.

The V and J genes are TRBV7-9 and TRBJ2-1, with D tentatively TRBD1 or TRBD2 (6 bases each). CDR1 is SEHNR, CDR2 FQNEAQ, per germline (reference sequence). The CDR3 runs 17 residues. The V end lost 3 bases, the J end lost 3 bases, and 18 bases lay between the germline ends. The CDR3, as DNA: TGTGCCAGCAGCTTGGGAGGTGGGGGCGCGAGCTACAATGAGCAGTTCTTC. Translated: CASSLGGGGASYNEQFF. The variable domain in full, with the rest retrieved from reference TRBV7-9 and TRBJ2-1, is DTGVSQNPRHKITKRGQNVTFRCDPISEHNRLYWYRQTLGQGPEFLTYFQNEAQLEKSRLLSDRFSAERPKGSFSTLEIQRTEQGDSAMYLCASSLGGGGASYNEQFFGPGTRLTVL.

Only one count was recorded for this clonotype. The chain links TRBV7-6 to TRBJ2-5; D possibly uses TRBD1 or TRBD2 (7 bases each). Trimming shortened V by 5 bases and J by 5 bases, and 24 bases separated the two germline ends. Per germline, CDR1 SGHVS and CDR2 FNYEAQ. The CDR3 runs to 17 residues. The CDR3 reads CASSPPSGRGGGETQYF. The CDR3 bases are TGTGCCAGCAGCCCCCCTTCGGGCAGGGGGGGAGGCGAGACCCAGTACTTC.

This clonotype is labeled hyperexpanded. This chain joins TRBV20-1 and TRBJ1-5; no definite D call. Germline values: CDR1 DFQATT, CDR2 SNEGSKA (reference sequence). Trimming pared 5 bases from V and 4 bases from J, leaving 12 bases between. CDR3 length: 13 residues. The CDR3 nucleotides are TGCAGTGCTCTCGACACCCCAAATCAGCCCCAGCATTTT. Its protein is CSALDTPNQPQHF.

This clonotype was observed a single time. The rearrangement links TRBV27 to TRBJ1-1; a weak D match, TRBD1 (5 bases). This CDR3 region has 17 residues. The germline V and J ends were trimmed by 3 bases and 0 bases, with 17 bases remaining between them. Per the germline V gene, CDR1 is MNHEY and CDR2 is SMNVEV (reference sequence). CDR3 bases: TGTGCCAGCAGTTTTGTTTCGGGGGTGGGAATGAACACTGAAGCTTTCTTT. Protein: CASSFVSGVGMNTEAFF.

This clonotype turned up a few times. The V and J genes are TRBV6-1 and TRBJ2-1; TRBD1 aligns across 9 bases. This CDR3 contains 16 residues. The V and J ends lost 1 base and 8 bases, in that order; junction bases with no gene match: 9. The germline gives CDR1 MNHNS, CDR2 SASEGT. The CDR3 DNA is TGTGCCAGCAGTGAAGTGGAGGGACAGGGAGGGGATGAGCAGTTCTTC. It is translated as CASSEVEGQGGDEQFF.

In its sample, this clonotype is medium-sized. The chain uses TRBV20-1 and TRBJ2-7; D might be TRBD1 (6 bases). The germline V gene has CDR1 DFQATT and CDR2 SNEGSKA (reference sequence). This CDR3 contains 12 residues. V was clipped by 2 bases and J by 6 bases, with 11 bases between them. In nucleotides, the CDR3 is TGCAGTGCTAGACCCGGACAGCTCGAGCAGTACTTC. Its protein product is CSARPGQLEQYF.

The V and J genes are TRBV7-2 and TRBJ1-6, with 10 bases fitting TRBD1. Trimming at V came to 6 bases and at J to 2 bases, leaving 7 bases not matched to a gene. This CDR3 spans 17 amino acids. The V gene's germline CDR1 is SGHTA and CDR2 FQGNSA. The CDR3 loop is CASSLRQGATYNSPLHF. The CDR3 bases are TGTGCCAGCAGTCTCAGACAGGGGGCAACCTATAATTCACCCCTCCACTTT.